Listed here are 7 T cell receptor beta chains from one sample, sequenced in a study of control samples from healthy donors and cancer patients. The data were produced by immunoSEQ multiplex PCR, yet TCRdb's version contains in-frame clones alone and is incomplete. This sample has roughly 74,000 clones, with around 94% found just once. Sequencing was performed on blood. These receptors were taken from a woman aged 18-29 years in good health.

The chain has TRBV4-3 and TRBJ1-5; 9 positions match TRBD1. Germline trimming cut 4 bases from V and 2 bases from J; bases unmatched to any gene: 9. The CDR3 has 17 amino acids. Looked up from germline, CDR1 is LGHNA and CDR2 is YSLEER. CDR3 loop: CASSPGTGNFGNQPQHF. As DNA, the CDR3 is TGCGCCAGCAGCCCCGGGACAGGGAATTTTGGCAATCAGCCCCAGCATTTT.

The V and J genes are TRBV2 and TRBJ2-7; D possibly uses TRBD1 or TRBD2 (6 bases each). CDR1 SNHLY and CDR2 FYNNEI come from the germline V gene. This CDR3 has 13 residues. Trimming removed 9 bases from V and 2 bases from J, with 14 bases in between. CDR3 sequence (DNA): TGTGCCAGATCATCGGGGGCTCCCTACGAGCAGTACTTC. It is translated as CARSSGAPYEQYF.

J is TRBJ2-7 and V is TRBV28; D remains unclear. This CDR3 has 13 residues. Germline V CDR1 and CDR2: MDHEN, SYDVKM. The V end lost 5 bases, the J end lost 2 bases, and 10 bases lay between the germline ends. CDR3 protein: CASSVLGPYEQYF. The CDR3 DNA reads TGTGCCAGCAGTGTCCTTGGGCCCTACGAGCAGTACTTC.

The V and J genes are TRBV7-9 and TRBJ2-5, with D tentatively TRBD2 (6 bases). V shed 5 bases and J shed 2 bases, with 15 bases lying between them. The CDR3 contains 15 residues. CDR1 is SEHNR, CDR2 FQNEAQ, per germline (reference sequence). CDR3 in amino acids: CASSQIGSEQETQYF. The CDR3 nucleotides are TGTGCCAGCAGCCAGATCGGGAGTGAGCAAGAGACCCAGTACTTC.

This CDR3 reads CASSPGVEQFF. In nucleotides, the CDR3 is TGTGCCAGCTCACCAGGGGTTGAGCAGTTCTTC. The V gene is TRBV18, the J gene TRBJ2-1; no clear D. V was trimmed by 2 bases and J by 9 bases, leaving 5 bases between them. Germline CDR1 KGHSH, CDR2 LQKENI. The CDR3 covers 11 residues.

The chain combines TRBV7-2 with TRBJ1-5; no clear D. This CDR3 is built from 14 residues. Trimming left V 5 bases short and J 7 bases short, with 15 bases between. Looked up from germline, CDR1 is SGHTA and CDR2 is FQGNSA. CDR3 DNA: TGTGCCAGCAGCCTGGACGGACCCGCCCAGCCCCAGCATTTT. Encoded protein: CASSLDGPAQPQHF.

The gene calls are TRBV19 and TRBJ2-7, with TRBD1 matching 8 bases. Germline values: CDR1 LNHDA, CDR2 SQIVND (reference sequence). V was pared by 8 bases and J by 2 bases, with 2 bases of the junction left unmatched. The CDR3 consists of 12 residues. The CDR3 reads CASAGQAYEQYF. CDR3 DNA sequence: TGTGCCAGTGCGGGACAGGCCTACGAGCAGTACTTC.